Listed below are T cell receptor beta chains from one sample, sequenced in a study of T cells in Graves' hyperthyroidism and ophthalmopathy. TCRdb used MiXCR to reprocess the multiplex PCR reads, holding one entry per CDR3 protein. The sample has roughly 630,000 distinct CDR3 sequences, around a sixth seen once. The source material was blood. The receptor source for this set is a woman in her 30s with Graves' hyperthyroidism. Both conserved end residues are part of each CDR3. A D gene is named only where the DNA matches it firmly. Not all rows give a size; the values are once, few, many and, for expanded clones, a class.

J gene: TRBJ2-7; D gene: NA; V gene: TRBV27; clone size: many; CDR3 protein: CASSLSLSGRTYEQYF; CDR3 DNA: TGTGCCAGCAGTTTATCCCTTAGCGGAAGGACCTACGAGCAGTACTTC
J gene: TRBJ1-5; D gene: TRBD1; V gene: TRBV3-1; clone size: many; CDR3 protein: CASSRTGFDQPQHF; CDR3 DNA: TGTGCCAGCAGCCGGACAGGGTTCGATCAGCCCCAGCATTTT
J gene: TRBJ1-2; D gene: NA; V gene: TRBV20-1; clone size: many; CDR3 protein: CSASPRRTGYTF; CDR3 DNA: TGCAGTGCTAGCCCTCGAAGGACTGGCTACACCTTC
J gene: TRBJ2-1; D gene: TRBD2; V gene: TRBV20-1; clone size: many; CDR3 protein: CSARGDLAGAYNEQFF; CDR3 DNA: TGCAGTGCTAGAGGCGACCTAGCGGGGGCATACAATGAGCAGTTCTTC
J gene: TRBJ1-2; D gene: NA; V gene: TRBV28; clone size: few; CDR3 protein: CASSPRQNIYGYTF; CDR3 DNA: TGTGCCAGCAGTCCCAGACAGAACATCTATGGCTACACCTTC
J gene: TRBJ2-2; D gene: NA; V gene: TRBV2; clone size: many; CDR3 protein: CASSAGTLNTGELFF; CDR3 DNA: TGTGCCAGCAGCGCAGGGACTCTTAACACCGGGGAGCTGTTTTTT
J gene: TRBJ2-3; D gene: TRBD1; V gene: TRBV6-1; clone size: NA; CDR3 protein: CASIQFGTEVFTDTQYF; CDR3 DNA: TGTGCCAGCATACAATTCGGGACAGAGGTTTTCACAGATACGCAGTATTTT
J gene: TRBJ2-1; D gene: NA; V gene: TRBV3-1; clone size: few; CDR3 protein: CASSQDAGIRSNEQFF; CDR3 DNA: TGTGCCAGCAGCCAAGATGCCGGCATAAGGTCCAATGAGCAGTTCTTC
J gene: TRBJ2-3; D gene: NA; V gene: TRBV20-1; clone size: many; CDR3 protein: CSASRGDTQYF; CDR3 DNA: TGCAGTGCTAGCAGGGGAGATACGCAGTATTTT
J gene: TRBJ2-3; D gene: TRBD1; V gene: TRBV12-3/TRBV12-4; clone size: many; CDR3 protein: CARPTGVYADTQYF; CDR3 DNA: TGTGCCAGACCGACAGGGGTTTATGCAGATACGCAGTATTTT
J gene: TRBJ1-2; D gene: TRBD1; V gene: TRBV2; clone size: many; CDR3 protein: CASSTTGDGYTF; CDR3 DNA: TGTGCCAGCAGTACGACAGGGGATGGCTACACCTTC
J gene: TRBJ1-2; D gene: NA; V gene: TRBV5-1; clone size: many; CDR3 protein: CASSRELGRLAGYGYTF; CDR3 DNA: TGCGCCAGCAGCCGCGAATTAGGACGCCTGGCGGGCTATGGCTACACCTTC
J gene: TRBJ1-2; D gene: TRBD1; V gene: TRBV29-1; clone size: few; CDR3 protein: CSVEPTGDGYTF; CDR3 DNA: TGCAGCGTTGAACCAACAGGGGATGGCTACACCTTC
J gene: TRBJ2-4; D gene: NA; V gene: TRBV30; clone size: NA; CDR3 protein: CAWGVGHRGNIQYF; CDR3 DNA: TGTGCCTGGGGTGTTGGTCACCGAGGAAACATTCAGTACTTC
J gene: TRBJ2-2; D gene: NA; V gene: TRBV2; clone size: many; CDR3 protein: CASSHENTGELFF; CDR3 DNA: TGTGCCAGCAGTCATGAGAACACCGGGGAGCTGTTTTTT
J gene: TRBJ2-1; D gene: TRBD1; V gene: TRBV2; clone size: many; CDR3 protein: CASSVWDREYEQFF; CDR3 DNA: TGTGCCAGCAGTGTCTGGGACAGGGAATATGAGCAGTTCTTC
J gene: TRBJ2-6; D gene: NA; V gene: TRBV20-1; clone size: NA; CDR3 protein: CSAIRTGANVLTF; CDR3 DNA: TGCAGTGCCATTAGGACTGGGGCCAACGTCCTGACTTTC
J gene: TRBJ1-1; D gene: TRBD1; V gene: TRBV19; clone size: NA; CDR3 protein: CASSLTGQGRAEAFF; CDR3 DNA: TGTGCCAGTAGCCTCACAGGACAGGGGAGGGCTGAAGCTTTCTTT
J gene: TRBJ2-7; D gene: TRBD2; V gene: TRBV24-1; clone size: many; CDR3 protein: CATRGLAVRHCYEQYF; CDR3 DNA: TGTGCCACCAGGGGACTAGCGGTTCGACACTGCTACGAGCAGTACTTC
J gene: TRBJ2-2; D gene: NA; V gene: TRBV2; clone size: many; CDR3 protein: CASSETKQGTYAGELFF; CDR3 DNA: TGTGCCAGCAGTGAAACCAAGCAAGGAACCTACGCCGGGGAGCTGTTTTTT
J gene: TRBJ2-1; D gene: TRBD2; V gene: TRBV18; clone size: NA; CDR3 protein: CASSPPGSGRAYNEQFF; CDR3 DNA: TGTGCCAGCTCACCACCTGGGAGCGGGAGGGCTTACAATGAGCAGTTCTTC
J gene: TRBJ1-1; D gene: NA; V gene: TRBV15; clone size: many; CDR3 protein: CATSRDLGPNTEAFF; CDR3 DNA: TGTGCCACCAGCAGAGATTTAGGACCGAACACTGAAGCTTTCTTT
J gene: TRBJ2-5; D gene: TRBD2; V gene: TRBV27; clone size: NA; CDR3 protein: CASSAKGTRDPQETQYF; CDR3 DNA: TGTGCCAGCAGTGCAAAAGGGACTAGGGACCCTCAAGAGACCCAGTACTTC
J gene: TRBJ1-2; D gene: TRBD1; V gene: TRBV7-8; clone size: few; CDR3 protein: CASSFGQGSNYGYTF; CDR3 DNA: TGTGCCAGCAGCTTCGGACAGGGGAGTAACTATGGCTACACCTTC
J gene: TRBJ1-1; D gene: NA; V gene: TRBV6-1; clone size: few; CDR3 protein: CASSTGGGAFF; CDR3 DNA: TGTGCCAGCTCAACCGGTGGGGGAGCTTTCTTT
J gene: TRBJ2-2; D gene: NA; V gene: TRBV29-1; clone size: few; CDR3 protein: CSVGGSGELFF; CDR3 DNA: TGCAGCGTTGGAGGCTCCGGGGAGCTGTTTTTT
J gene: TRBJ1-5; D gene: NA; V gene: TRBV20-1; clone size: many; CDR3 protein: CSATRDTNQPQHF; CDR3 DNA: TGCAGTGCTACTCGGGACACCAATCAGCCCCAGCATTTT
J gene: TRBJ2-7; D gene: TRBD2; V gene: TRBV10-1; clone size: NA; CDR3 protein: CASSETTSASGTTYEQYF; CDR3 DNA: TGCGCCAGCAGTGAGACGACTTCGGCTAGCGGGACGACCTACGAGCAGTACTTC
J gene: TRBJ1-6; D gene: TRBD1; V gene: TRBV19; clone size: NA; CDR3 protein: CASSTRTGSPLHF; CDR3 DNA: TGTGCCAGTAGTACGAGGACAGGCTCACCCCTCCACTTT
J gene: TRBJ2-3; D gene: NA; V gene: TRBV28; clone size: many; CDR3 protein: CASMVDTDTQYF; CDR3 DNA: TGTGCCAGCATGGTGGACACAGATACGCAGTATTTT
J gene: TRBJ2-7; D gene: NA; V gene: TRBV20-1; clone size: many; CDR3 protein: CSAPGHGLTYEQYF; CDR3 DNA: TGCAGTGCACCGGGACATGGGTTAACCTACGAGCAGTACTTC
J gene: TRBJ2-2; D gene: NA; V gene: TRBV30; clone size: many; CDR3 protein: CAWSVLSRSTGELFF; CDR3 DNA: TGTGCCTGGAGTGTACTGTCACGATCCACCGGGGAGCTGTTTTTT
J gene: TRBJ2-2; D gene: TRBD1; V gene: TRBV11-2; clone size: many; CDR3 protein: CASSLVPRGRSGELFF; CDR3 DNA: TGTGCCAGCAGCTTAGTCCCCAGGGGGCGGAGCGGGGAGCTGTTTTTT
J gene: TRBJ2-3; D gene: TRBD2; V gene: TRBV6-1; clone size: many; CDR3 protein: CASTPPGLASDTQYF; CDR3 DNA: TGTGCCAGCACCCCTCCGGGACTAGCTTCAGATACGCAGTATTTT
J gene: TRBJ2-3; D gene: TRBD2; V gene: TRBV10-3; clone size: NA; CDR3 protein: CAISAVISSATSVDTQYF; CDR3 DNA: TGTGCCATCAGTGCGGTTATAAGCTCTGCGACTAGCGTAGATACGCAGTATTTT
J gene: TRBJ2-7; D gene: NA; V gene: TRBV10-3; clone size: many; CDR3 protein: CAISGGGHLYEQYF; CDR3 DNA: TGTGCCATCAGTGGGGGGGGGCACCTCTACGAGCAGTACTTC
J gene: TRBJ2-2; D gene: NA; V gene: TRBV20-1; clone size: many; CDR3 protein: CSARARRNTGELFF; CDR3 DNA: TGCAGTGCTAGGGCCCGACGGAACACCGGGGAGCTGTTTTTT
J gene: TRBJ2-3; D gene: NA; V gene: TRBV5-5; clone size: many; CDR3 protein: CATLRGPSTDTQYF; CDR3 DNA: TGTGCCACCTTGCGGGGCCCTAGCACAGATACGCAGTATTTT
J gene: TRBJ2-3; D gene: TRBD2; V gene: TRBV29-1; clone size: many; CDR3 protein: CSGGLAGETTDTQYF; CDR3 DNA: TGCAGCGGGGGATTAGCGGGAGAAACCACAGATACGCAGTATTTT
J gene: TRBJ1-1; D gene: TRBD1; V gene: TRBV6-1; clone size: many; CDR3 protein: CASSRGRTPGDTEAFF; CDR3 DNA: TGTGCCAGCAGCAGGGGGAGGACCCCAGGGGACACTGAAGCTTTCTTT
J gene: TRBJ2-2; D gene: NA; V gene: TRBV5-4; clone size: few; CDR3 protein: CASSRSTENTGELFF; CDR3 DNA: TGTGCCAGCAGCCGCTCGACAGAGAACACCGGGGAGCTGTTTTTT
J gene: TRBJ2-2; D gene: NA; V gene: TRBV20-1; clone size: NA; CDR3 protein: CSARGHMNTGELFF; CDR3 DNA: TGCAGTGCTCGGGGACATATGAACACCGGGGAGCTGTTTTTT
J gene: TRBJ2-1; D gene: TRBD2; V gene: TRBV6-1; clone size: NA; CDR3 protein: CASTQRGGGNNEQFF; CDR3 DNA: TGTGCCAGCACGCAACGGGGCGGGGGGAACAATGAGCAGTTCTTC
J gene: TRBJ1-1; D gene: NA; V gene: TRBV10-3; clone size: NA; CDR3 protein: CAIGGGGLNTEAFF; CDR3 DNA: TGTGCCATCGGGGGGGGGGGATTGAACACTGAAGCTTTCTTT
J gene: TRBJ1-4; D gene: NA; V gene: TRBV11-2; clone size: many; CDR3 protein: CASSLSGEVTEKLFF; CDR3 DNA: TGTGCCAGCAGCTTATCAGGGGAGGTAACTGAAAAACTGTTTTTT
J gene: TRBJ1-4; D gene: NA; V gene: TRBV11-2; clone size: few; CDR3 protein: CASQLARVSTEKLFF; CDR3 DNA: TGTGCCAGCCAGCTTGCGAGGGTTTCGACTGAAAAACTGTTTTTT
J gene: TRBJ2-5; D gene: TRBD1; V gene: TRBV20-1; clone size: few; CDR3 protein: CSALQGAIQETQYF; CDR3 DNA: TGCAGTGCTTTACAGGGGGCGATCCAAGAGACCCAGTACTTC
J gene: TRBJ1-4; D gene: TRBD1; V gene: TRBV9; clone size: few; CDR3 protein: CASSAKQGWREKLFF; CDR3 DNA: TGTGCCAGCAGCGCCAAACAGGGGTGGAGAGAAAAACTGTTTTTT
J gene: TRBJ1-1; D gene: NA; V gene: TRBV28; clone size: NA; CDR3 protein: CASSLFGMDTEAFF; CDR3 DNA: TGTGCCAGCAGTTTATTCGGGATGGACACTGAAGCTTTCTTT
J gene: TRBJ1-1; D gene: NA; V gene: TRBV2; clone size: many; CDR3 protein: CASRRAMNTEAFF; CDR3 DNA: TGTGCCAGCAGGCGGGCAATGAACACTGAAGCTTTCTTT
J gene: TRBJ1-2; D gene: NA; V gene: TRBV7-9; clone size: NA; CDR3 protein: CASSLLETVNYGYTF; CDR3 DNA: TGTGCCAGCAGCTTATTGGAGACAGTAAACTATGGCTACACCTTC